The 22 T cell receptor beta chains below come from one sample, sequenced in a study of blood T cells in healthy people across ages (dated by TCRdb to about 2015). The library came from 5' RACE. A second roughly 7 to 11 cycle PCR used a sample-barcoded 5' primer and a J-beta primer mix. TCRdb handled the public reads itself, with Q25 trimming in fastp and clone calling in MiXCR, and kept productive beta chains. Rows with a matching CDR3 protein are joined into one entry that keeps the most common DNA and genes. For this sample there are around 1,900,000 distinct CDR3 sequences; approximately 39% appear just once. The top ten constitute about 23% of the sample. Source material: blood. These receptors originate from a human donor in good health.

The chain links TRBV10-3 to TRBJ2-3; the match to TRBD2 covers 12 bases. The CDR3 is made up of 17 amino acids. Losses at the gene ends were 3 bases for V and 5 bases for J; bases not matched to a gene: 9. CDR1 and CDR2 (germline): ENHRY, SYGVKD. CDR3 DNA sequence: TGTGCCATCAGTGAACCTAGCGGGGGGGCCTGGGAAGATACGCAGTATTTT. It encodes CAISEPSGGAWEDTQYF.

This clonotype has only a few counts. The chain uses TRBV24-1 and TRBJ1-2; possibly TRBD1 for D (5 bases). Germline assignment: CDR1 KGHDR and CDR2 SFDVKD. V gave up 4 bases and J gave up 4 bases, with 18 bases separating them. CDR3 length: 16 residues. The DNA of the CDR3 is TGTGCCACCAGTGACTCGACAGCACCCACTCGCTATGGCTACACCTTC. It translates to CATSDSTAPTRYGYTF.

This chain joins TRBV4-1 and TRBJ2-3; 11 nucleotides match TRBD2. Germline lookup yields CDR1 MGHRA and CDR2 YSYEKL. The CDR3 has 18 amino acids. The V and J ends lost 4 bases and 6 bases, in that order; junction bases with no gene match: 15. As DNA, the CDR3 is TGCGCCAGCAGCCCGGGGTTACAGATAGCGGGGGGGTCGGATACGCAGTATTTT. Protein: CASSPGLQIAGGSDTQYF.

V is TRBV7-6 and J is TRBJ2-7; 9 bases line up with TRBD1. The V segment lost 2 bases and the J segment 5 bases; nucleotides outside the gene matches: 7. Germline values: CDR1 SGHVS, CDR2 FNYEAQ. The CDR3 totals 15 residues. In DNA form, the CDR3 reads TGTGCCAGCAGCTTATTCTATGGGACAGGGAACGAGCAGTACTTC. It encodes CASSLFYGTGNEQYF.

This clonotype was detected many times. The chain carries TRBV29-1 and TRBJ2-3, with D possibly being TRBD1 (5 bases). V was pared by 6 bases and J by 0 bases, with 13 bases between. The CDR3 consists of 14 residues. Germline V gives CDR1 SQVTM, CDR2 ANQGSEA. This chain's CDR3 is CSVRRTSSTDTQYF. As DNA, the CDR3 is TGCAGCGTCCGACGGACATCTAGCACAGATACGCAGTATTTT.

This clonotype was seen a few times. The chain carries TRBV28 and TRBJ2-5; the D gene is possibly TRBD1 (5 bases). Trimming stripped 6 bases from V and 5 bases from J, with 16 bases between. This CDR3 comprises 14 residues. Looked up from germline, CDR1 is MDHEN and CDR2 is SYDVKM. CDR3 bases: TGTGCCAGCAGCCTGATCCAGGGTGGGGAGACCCAGTACTTC. This gives the protein CASSLIQGGETQYF.

The V gene is TRBV5-1, the J gene TRBJ1-1, with no clear D. Trimming pared 0 bases from V and 1 base from J, leaving 7 bases between. CDR1 and CDR2 from the germline V gene are SGHRS and YFSETQ. CDR3 size: 14 residues. CDR3 sequence: CASSLGLQNTEAFF. CDR3 in DNA: TGCGCCAGCAGCTTGGGGCTTCAGAACACTGAAGCTTTCTTT.

The chain combines TRBV7-9 with TRBJ2-7; D unclear. CDR3 length equals 13 residues. Germline-derived CDR1 and CDR2 are SEHNR and FQNEAQ (reference sequence). V was trimmed by 4 bases and J by 1 base, leaving 8 bases between them. The CDR3: CASSSTTSYEQYF. CDR3 bases: TGTGCCAGCAGCTCCACAACTTCCTACGAGCAGTACTTC.

The genes are TRBV4-1 and TRBJ2-1; possible D gene TRBD1, 6 bases. Germline lookup yields CDR1 MGHRA and CDR2 YSYEKL. V dropped 3 bases and J dropped 5 bases, with 17 bases sitting between them. The CDR3 runs to 16 residues. The CDR3 loop reads CASSHQTITGNNEQFF. In DNA, the CDR3 is TGCGCCAGCAGCCACCAGACGATAACAGGGAACAATGAGCAGTTCTTC.

This clonotype was recorded once. V is TRBV6-2 or TRBV6-3 and J is TRBJ1-5; D might be TRBD1 (6 bases). Germline V gene sequence: CDR1 MNHEY, CDR2 SVGEGT. The CDR3 extends over 15 amino acids. V was pared by 5 bases and J by 5 bases, with 16 bases between. CDR3 DNA: TGTGCCAGCAGTAAGGGGACAAGGGGTTATCAGCCCCAGCATTTT. Translating gives CASSKGTRGYQPQHF.

The chain combines TRBV6-2 or TRBV6-3 with TRBJ2-3; possibly TRBD2 for D (5 bases). The CDR3 loop spans 12 amino acids. Deletions cut 6 bases from V and 4 bases from J, with 8 bases between. The germline V gene encodes CDR1 MNHEY and CDR2 SVGEGT. The CDR3 DNA sequence: TGTGCCAGCAGGTTTAGCGCAGATACGCAGTATTTT. Translating it yields CASRFSADTQYF.

The chain links TRBV7-9 to TRBJ2-1; 8 positions match TRBD2. Losses at the gene ends were 5 bases for V and 5 bases for J; bases not matched to a gene: 8. Germline V gene data show CDR1 as SEHNR and CDR2 as FQNEAQ (reference sequence). This CDR3 has 15 residues. CDR3 amino acids: CASSVDTSGDNEQFF. CDR3 DNA: TGTGCCAGCAGCGTGGATACTAGCGGCGACAATGAGCAGTTCTTC.

This clonotype was detected a few times. The chain links TRBV9 to TRBJ2-3, with 8 bases aligning to TRBD2. The ends lost 4 bases at V and 9 bases at J; junction bases unmatched: 13. Germline CDR1 reads SGDLS; CDR2 reads YYNGEE. The CDR3 covers 15 residues. CDR3 coding DNA: TGTGCCAGCAGCCCCCGCGGGGGGCCTATCGAGACGCAGTATTTT. Its translation is CASSPRGGPIETQYF.

CDR3 amino acids: CASSQDRLAGADTQYF. CDR3 DNA sequence: TGCGCCAGCAGCCAAGATAGACTAGCGGGGGCAGATACGCAGTATTTT. The rearrangement uses TRBV4-3 and TRBJ2-3, with TRBD2 matching over 12 bases. Trimming removed 0 bases from V and 4 bases from J; junction bases left unmatched: 2. This CDR3 has 16 amino acids. Germline V CDR1 and CDR2: LGHNA, YSLEER.

This clonotype was seen only a few times. This chain uses TRBV11-2 with TRBJ1-2; D not certain. In germline, CDR1 is SGHAT, CDR2 FQNNGV. Trimming took off 5 bases at V and 8 bases at J, with 18 bases between the two ends. The CDR3 spans 14 residues. CDR3 sequence: CASSPGIVGGGYTF. In nucleotides, the CDR3 is TGTGCCAGCAGCCCTGGGATAGTGGGCGGAGGCTACACCTTC. Filled out from reference TRBV11-2 and TRBJ1-2, the complete variable domain reads EAGVAQSPRYKIIEKRQSVAFWCNPISGHATLYWYQQILGQGPKLLIQFQNNGVVDDSQLPKDRFSAERLKGVDSTLKIQPAKLEDSAVYLCASSPGIVGGGYTFGSGTRLTVV.

The gene calls are TRBV7-3 and TRBJ2-2; D is tentatively TRBD1 or TRBD2 (5 bases each). The germline CDR1 and CDR2 sequences are SGHTA and FQGTGA. This CDR3 has 15 residues. V was trimmed by 2 bases and J by 1 base, leaving 8 bases between them. This chain's CDR3 is CASSLFGGNTGELFF. The DNA of the CDR3 is TGTGCCAGCAGCTTATTTGGGGGGAACACCGGGGAGCTGTTTTTT. The entire variable domain, with the rest obtained from reference TRBV7-3 and TRBJ2-2, is as follows: GAGVSQTPSNKVTEKGKYVELRCDPISGHTALYWYRQSLGQGPEFLIYFQGTGAADDSGLPNDRFFAVRPEGSVSTLKIQRTERGDSAVYLCASSLFGGNTGELFFGEGSRLTVL.

The chain joins TRBV27 to TRBJ2-7; D might be TRBD1 or TRBD2, each matching 5 bases. Germline CDR1 is MNHEY and CDR2 is SMNVEV (reference sequence). Between the trimmed V and J ends, which lost 6 bases and 6 bases, there was a span of 15 bases. CDR3 length: 13 residues. The chain's CDR3 is CASSQGEPFEQYF. Written as DNA, the CDR3 is TGTGCCAGCAGCCAAGGGGAGCCCTTCGAGCAGTACTTC.

This clonotype has just a few counts. Its ends do not fully match the called genes, so a read error is possible. This chain joins TRBV7-2 and TRBJ1-2; 9 bases are shared with TRBD1. CDR1 and CDR2 from the germline V gene are SGHTA and FQGNSA. The length of the CDR3 is 16 residues. CDR3 in amino acids: CASSLTPGQGNYGCTF. CDR3 nucleotide sequence: TGTGCCAGCAGCCTAACCCCGGGACAGGGTAACTATGGCTGCACCTTC. The full variable domain, completed using reference TRBV7-2 and TRBJ1-2, is GAGVSQSPSNKVTEKGKDVELRCDPISGHTALYWYRQSLGQGLEFLIYFQGNSAPDKSGLPSDRFSAERTGGSVSTLTIQRTQQEDSAVYLCASSLTPGQGNYGCTFGSGTRLTVV.

V is TRBV6-1 and J is TRBJ2-3; TRBD2 aligns across 7 bases. The CDR3 extends over 15 amino acids. Trimming at V came to 7 bases and at J to 0 bases, leaving 7 bases not matched to a gene. Germline V gives CDR1 MNHNS, CDR2 SASEGT. The CDR3 bases are TGTGCCAGCACCGACAGCGGGACTAGCACAGATACGCAGTATTTT. It is translated as CASTDSGTSTDTQYF.

This clonotype was picked up one time. The V call is TRBV5-1, the J call TRBJ2-3; no firm D call. Trimming took 3 bases from V and 0 from J, leaving 11 bases between them. Germline CDR1 SGHRS, CDR2 YFSETQ. The CDR3 runs to 15 residues. The CDR3 here is CASSSDTGSTDTQYF. As DNA, the CDR3 is TGCGCCAGCAGCTCAGACACTGGTAGCACAGATACGCAGTATTTT.

V and J are TRBV11-2 and TRBJ2-1; TRBD2 agrees at 12 bases. The J call is uncertain, as TRBJ2-7 better fits the DNA end. The germline V gene has CDR1 SGHAT and CDR2 FQNNGV. CDR3 length equals 21 residues. The CDR3 region is CASSLRPYRGRTSGVDNEQYF. The DNA for the CDR3 is TGTGCCAGCAGCCTACGTCCCTACAGGGGGAGGACTAGCGGGGTAGACAATGAGCAGTACTTC.

V and J are TRBV5-1 and TRBJ2-1; perhaps TRBD2 as D (6 bases). The CDR3 covers 18 residues. V lost 0 bases to trimming and J lost 0 bases, with 16 bases between them. Germline CDR1 SGHRS, CDR2 YFSETQ. The CDR3 coding sequence is TGCGCCAGCAGCTTGGCCCGCCTCGGGGGAGGCTCCTACAATGAGCAGTTCTTC. This gives the protein CASSLARLGGGSYNEQFF. The variable domain in full, with the rest retrieved from reference TRBV5-1 and TRBJ2-1, is KAGVTQTPRYLIKTRGQQVTLSCSPISGHRSVSWYQQTPGQGLQFLFEYFSETQRNKGNFPGRFSGRQFSNSRSEMNVSTLELGDSALYLCASSLARLGGGSYNEQFFGPGTRLTVL.